The clone carrying this T cell receptor beta chain was seen at least ten times. Its antigen is unknown. The sample comes from a study of T cells in Graves' hyperthyroidism and ophthalmopathy. Regarding the study as a whole: Through a model of 13 V-J features, ophthalmopathy was separated from stable hyperthyroidism.

Amplified TCR beta CDR3 regions came from RNA transcripts. First-round RT-PCR with HTBI primers amplified the TCR CDR3 region. TCRdb reprocessed the multiplex PCR reads via MiXCR and lists one record per CDR3 protein. Of approximately 300,000 distinct CDR3 sequences listed, over 15% are singletons. What was sequenced was blood. The receptor was derived from a woman aged 60-75 years with Graves' ophthalmopathy.

The CDR3 nucleotides are TGTGCCAGTCGGGCCACTCGCGTGGGCGAGCAGTACTTC. It encodes CASRATRVGEQYF. V is TRBV6-2 or TRBV6-3 and J is TRBJ2-7; D is unresolved. This CDR3 contains 13 residues. Trimming shortened V by 9 bases and J by 6 bases, and 18 bases separated the two germline ends. CDR1 and CDR2 from the germline V gene are MNHEY and SVGEGT.